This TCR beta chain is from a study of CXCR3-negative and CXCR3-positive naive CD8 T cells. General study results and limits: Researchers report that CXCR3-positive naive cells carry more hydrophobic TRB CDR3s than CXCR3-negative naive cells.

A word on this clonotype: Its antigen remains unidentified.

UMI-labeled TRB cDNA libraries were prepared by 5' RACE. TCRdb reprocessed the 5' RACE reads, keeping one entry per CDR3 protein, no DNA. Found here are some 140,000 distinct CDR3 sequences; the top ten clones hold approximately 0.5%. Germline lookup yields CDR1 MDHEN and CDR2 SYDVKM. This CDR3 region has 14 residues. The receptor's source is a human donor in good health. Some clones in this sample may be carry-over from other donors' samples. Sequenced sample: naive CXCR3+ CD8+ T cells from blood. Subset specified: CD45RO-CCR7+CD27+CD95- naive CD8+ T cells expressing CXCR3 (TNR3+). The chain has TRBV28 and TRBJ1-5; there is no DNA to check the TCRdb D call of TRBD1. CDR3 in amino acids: CASSDRGRNQPQHF.